The 8 T cell receptor beta chains listed next were all sequenced from one sample in a study of identical twins. TCRdb reprocessed the 5' RACE reads via MiXCR and lists one record per CDR3 protein. The sample yields 500,000 or so distinct CDR3 sequences, approximately 15% seen once. Another study also made use of these data, one on yellow fever vaccine responses in identical twins.

The sample consisted of CD4+ T cells sorted from blood. Receptors were obtained from a young woman in good health.

This sequence joins TRBV4-3 and TRBJ2-4, with D hard to call. This CDR3 is built from 13 residues. V lost 0 bases, J lost 8 bases, and 8 bases lay in between. The germline V gene has CDR1 LGHNA and CDR2 YSLEER. DNA for the CDR3: TGCGCCAGCAGCCAAGATTGGGGTCACATTCAGTACTTC. Protein product: CASSQDWGHIQYF.

Here the CDR3 DNA reads TGTGCCAGCAGCTTAGTTTCGAACGAGCAGTACTTC. Translated, it gives CASSLVSNEQYF. The J gene is TRBJ2-7, the V gene TRBV7-9; D call uncertain. The CDR3 extends over 12 amino acids. V was pared by 1 base and J by 5 bases, with 6 bases between. Per the germline V gene, CDR1 is SEHNR and CDR2 is FQNEAQ (reference sequence).

In its sample, this clonotype was seen a few times. V is TRBV7-3 and J is TRBJ2-6; no clear D. The CDR3 contains 17 residues. The germline V gene encodes CDR1 SGHTA and CDR2 FQGTGA. The germline V and J ends were trimmed by 5 bases and 0 bases, with 14 bases remaining between them. For the CDR3, the DNA is TGTGCCAGCAGCATCACGCCAATCCTCTCTGGGGCCAACGTCCTGACTTTC. Protein product: CASSITPILSGANVLTF.

This clonotype showed up just a few times. The J gene is TRBJ2-7, the V gene TRBV20-1, with D perhaps TRBD2 (5 bases). V was pared by 4 bases and J by 1 base, with 8 bases between. This CDR3 comprises 12 residues. Per germline, CDR1 DFQATT and CDR2 SNEGSKA (reference sequence). The CDR3 loop reads CSAKPGSYEQYF. CDR3 DNA: TGCAGTGCTAAACCGGGGTCCTACGAGCAGTACTTC.

This clonotype has at least ten counts. V and J are TRBV12-3 or TRBV12-4 and TRBJ2-3; TRBD1 agrees at 8 bases. The CDR3 contains 17 residues. J lost 0 bases, V lost 1 base, and 6 bases had no gene match. CDR3 residues: CASSLEGRGRSTDTQYF. CDR3 nucleotide sequence: TGTGCCAGCAGTTTAGAGGGCAGGGGGCGAAGCACAGATACGCAGTATTTT.

This clonotype has only a few counts. V is TRBV28 and J is TRBJ2-7; D is unclear. Germline V gene lookup returns CDR1 MDHEN and CDR2 SYDVKM. The CDR3 contains 15 residues. The V gene lost 0 bases and the J gene lost 4 bases, with 13 bases spanning the gap. The CDR3 sequence: CASSLWGGSSYEQYF. In DNA form, the CDR3 reads TGTGCCAGCAGTTTATGGGGTGGGTCCTCGTACGAGCAGTACTTC.

At least ten counts were recorded for this clonotype. The J gene is TRBJ1-5, the V gene TRBV3-1; TRBD1 agrees at 8 bases. Germline loops: CDR1 LGHDT, CDR2 YNNKEL (reference sequence). This CDR3 contains 14 residues. V dropped 4 bases and J dropped 3; count of bases not matched to a gene: 2. In nucleotides, the CDR3 is TGTGCCAGCAGCCGACAGGGGTCCAATCAGCCCCAGCATTTT. Translating gives CASSRQGSNQPQHF.

For the CDR3, the DNA is TGTGCCAGCAGCCCGACGGACAGGGGGCGGGCTTTCTTT. Translated, it gives CASSPTDRGRAFF. The V gene is TRBV3-1, the J gene TRBJ1-1, with 11 bases lining up with TRBD1. The germline gives CDR1 LGHDT, CDR2 YNNKEL (reference sequence). V lost 4 bases, J lost 11 bases, and 6 bases stayed unmatched. The CDR3 totals 13 residues.